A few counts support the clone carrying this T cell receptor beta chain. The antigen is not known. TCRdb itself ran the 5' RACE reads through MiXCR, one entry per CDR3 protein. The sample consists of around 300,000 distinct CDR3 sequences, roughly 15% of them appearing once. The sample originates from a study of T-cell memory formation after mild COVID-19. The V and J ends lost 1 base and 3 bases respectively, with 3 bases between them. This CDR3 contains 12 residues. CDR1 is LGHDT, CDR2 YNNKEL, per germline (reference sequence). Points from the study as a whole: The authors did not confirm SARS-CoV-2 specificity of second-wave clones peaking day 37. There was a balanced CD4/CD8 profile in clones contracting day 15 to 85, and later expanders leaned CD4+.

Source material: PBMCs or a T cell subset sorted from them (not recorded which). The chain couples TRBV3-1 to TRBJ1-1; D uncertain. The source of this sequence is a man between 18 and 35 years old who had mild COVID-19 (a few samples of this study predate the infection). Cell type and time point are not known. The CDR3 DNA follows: TGTGCCAGCAGCCAAGGTCACACTGAAGCTTTCTTT. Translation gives CASSQGHTEAFF.